This TCR beta chain emerged from a study of T cell responses to AZD1222 COVID-19 vaccine. Study-level background: The analysis combined second doses at about 4 or about 12 weeks.

As to this clone: Its antigen is not known.

Study-wide points: Targeting of unmutated variant regions was reportedly seen in nearly half of spike-specific TCRs. Among AZD1222 vaccinees, only 5 to 7 were seropositive at baseline. Possibly, clonal diversity was underestimated; donors were largely white British and included more females.

The repertoire was sequenced with immunoSEQ multiplex PCR; TCRdb's copy has only in-frame clones and lacks some. This table has 95,000 to 150,000 clones, around nine tenths appearing once. The V end was cut by 2 bases, the J end by 3 bases, with 13 bases between. Germline V lookup: CDR1 MNHEY, CDR2 SVGAGI. The CDR3 loop spans 15 amino acids. This chain connects TRBV6-5 to TRBJ1-2, with a weak D call TRBD1 (5 bases). This receptor was taken from an adult in good health. This specimen consisted of peripheral blood, obtained on day 0 of AZD1222 vaccination. CDR3 amino acids: CASSYGDSGYYGYTF. The CDR3 DNA reads as TGTGCCAGCAGTTACGGTGACAGTGGCTACTATGGCTACACCTTC.